This TCR beta chain was found in a study of regulatory T cells in long-lasting Graves disease. Whole-study results and caveats: Persistent disease was associated with favored TRBV28 usage and with favored use of TRBJ1-2 and TRBJ2-5.

Construction of the TCR beta libraries employed iRepertoire HTBI primers in conjunction with Arm-PCR of CDR3 regions. TCRdb re-analysed the multiplex PCR reads in MiXCR, keeping a single row per CDR3 protein. The sample has some 560,000 distinct CDR3 sequences, about 16% seen once. V was trimmed by 7 bases and J by 6 bases, leaving 15 bases between them. Per germline, CDR1 MNHNS and CDR2 SASEGT. This CDR3 comprises 13 residues. This clonotype was recorded at least ten times. Its antigen is not known. Time point: newly diagnosed GD, antithyroid drugs for less than 3 months. After RNA was extracted from PBMCs, the TCR library was made from it. A volume of approximately 9 milliliters of peripheral blood was collected in EDTA tubes. The data also belong to a second study, concerning T cells in Graves' hyperthyroidism and ophthalmopathy. That source reports: Stable disease denoted Graves' hyperthyroidism without ophthalmopathy progression within 18 months.

This rearrangement joins TRBV6-1 to TRBJ1-2; TRBD1 is a possible D gene (6 bases). This sample comprised peripheral blood mononuclear cells (PBMCs), obtained at new diagnosis, from a patient treated with antithyroid drugs. The sequence was obtained from a woman in her forties or fifties with Graves disease. The CDR3 sequence: CASMLPGADGYTF. CDR3 sequence (DNA): TGTGCCAGCATGCTGCCAGGGGCGGATGGCTACACCTTC.